The sequence of this TCR beta chain was determined in a study of T-cell reconstitution after alpha-beta-depleted transplantation in children. This clonotype was seen ten or more times. Its target is unknown. Broader study findings: A year post-transplant, T-cell counts and diversity derived mostly from newly produced T cells. Alpha-beta T cells present about two months after transplant were reported to originate from several hundred expanded graft clones. Surviving recipient T cells and thymic progenitors accounted for the high day-60 TCRbeta diversity observed in some patients.

The germline gives CDR1 SGHAT, CDR2 FQNNGV. This CDR3 region has 15 residues. The trim removed 6 bases at V and 8 bases at J, leaving 6 bases unmatched. As it was prepared, the TCRbeta library received unique molecular identifiers. TCRdb redid the calling of the PCR reads with MiXCR, one entry per CDR3 protein. The data contain approximately 300,000 distinct CDR3 sequences, about 9.5% of them singletons. This chain joins TRBV11-2 and TRBJ2-1; TRBD2 agrees at 14 bases. This receptor was obtained from a boy under two years old with acute myeloid leukemia, due to receive a stem cell transplant. Sample: PBMCs, taken before TCRalphabeta/CD19-depleted stem cell transplant. The CDR3 nucleotides are TGTGCCAGCAGTGGACTAGCGGGGGGCGTAGATGAGCAGTTCTTC. Protein sequence: CASSGLAGGVDEQFF.